This TCR beta chain was documented in a study of blood T cell repertoires in COVID-19. Study background: Donors in the United States, Italy and Spain gave samples during acute or convalescent COVID-19. PBMCs, B-cell-depleted T cells, or T cells provided the cDNA or gDNA that made up the material.

As originally analysed: Cell counts per sample came from amplifying reference gene primers. Some clones are missing from TCRdb's copy, which holds only in-frame ones; the method was immunoSEQ multiplex PCR. V and J calls and clone size follow that table, whereas D and trimming were derived from the DNA. This sample has more than 200,000 clones, with more than 80% found just once. Germline V lookup: CDR1 SGHDT, CDR2 YYEEEE. This CDR3 comprises 15 residues. V dropped 5 bases and J dropped 0 bases, with 15 bases sitting between them. The sequence derives from a woman older than 75 with acute or convalescent COVID-19. The chain combines TRBV5-6 with TRBJ2-7; D may be TRBD2 (6 bases). Sequenced sample: peripheral blood. The CDR3, as DNA: TGTGCCAGCAGTCAAAGGAGGGTAAGCTCCTACGAGCAGTACTTC. It specifies CASSQRRVSSYEQYF.